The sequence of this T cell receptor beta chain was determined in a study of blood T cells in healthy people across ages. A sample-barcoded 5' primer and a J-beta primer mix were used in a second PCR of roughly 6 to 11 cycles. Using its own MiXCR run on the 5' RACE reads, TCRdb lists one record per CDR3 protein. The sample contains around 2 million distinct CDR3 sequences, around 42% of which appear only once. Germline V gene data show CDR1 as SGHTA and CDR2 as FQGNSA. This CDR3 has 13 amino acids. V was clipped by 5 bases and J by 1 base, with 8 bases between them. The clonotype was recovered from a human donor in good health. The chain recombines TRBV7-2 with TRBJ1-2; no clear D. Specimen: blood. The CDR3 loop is CASSRNNNYGYTF. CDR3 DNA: TGTGCCAGCAGCCGGAACAATAACTATGGCTACACCTTC. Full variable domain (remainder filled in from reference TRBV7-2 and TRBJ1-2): GAGVSQSPSNKVTEKGKDVELRCDPISGHTALYWYRQSLGQGLEFLIYFQGNSAPDKSGLPSDRFSAERTGGSVSTLTIQRTQQEDSAVYLCASSRNNNYGYTFGSGTRLTVV.